This TCR beta chain was captured by sequencing in a study of cytomegalovirus exposure and HLA in healthy donors. 60 Vbeta and 13 Jbeta primers were used in PCR. The data were produced by immunoSEQ multiplex PCR, yet TCRdb's version contains in-frame clones alone and is incomplete. The table has 100,000 or so clones, around 76% seen once. V trimming: 6 bases; J trimming: 8 bases; junction bases outside the gene matches: 6. The germline CDR1 and CDR2 sequences are DFQATT and SNEGSKA (reference sequence). This CDR3 is 11 amino acids long. Remarks on this clone: Its antigen is unknown.

Findings and limits, study-wide: The likely explanation for a cluster of highly shared sequence variants was sequencing artifact. Association with HLA alleles at 0.05 false discovery rate was found for 16,951 TCR beta sequences in a later analysis.

The chain employs TRBV20-1 and TRBJ1-1; 7 bases match TRBD1. Sequencing was carried out using PBMCs. The clonotype comes from a woman in her thirties or forties in good health and CMV-seropositive. The CDR3 DNA reads TGCAGTGCAGGGGGCCGGAGGGAAGCTTTCTTT. Its protein is CSAGGRREAFF.